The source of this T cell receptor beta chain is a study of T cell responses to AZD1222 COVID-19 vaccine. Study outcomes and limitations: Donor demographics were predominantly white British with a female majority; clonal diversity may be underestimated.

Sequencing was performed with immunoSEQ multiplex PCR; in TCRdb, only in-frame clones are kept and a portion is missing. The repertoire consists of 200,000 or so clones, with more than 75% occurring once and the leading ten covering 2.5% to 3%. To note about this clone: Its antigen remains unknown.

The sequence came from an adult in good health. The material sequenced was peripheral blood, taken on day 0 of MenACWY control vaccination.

DNA for the CDR3: TGTGCCAGCAGCTTCTCGGGGGGCCCAGATAATTCACCCCTCCACTTT. This encodes CASSFSGGPDNSPLHF. This chain uses TRBV7-2 with TRBJ1-6, with D perhaps matching TRBD1 (6 bases). Trimming took off 3 bases at V and 5 bases at J, with 14 bases between the two ends. The germline gives CDR1 SGHTA, CDR2 FQGNSA. The CDR3 runs 16 residues.